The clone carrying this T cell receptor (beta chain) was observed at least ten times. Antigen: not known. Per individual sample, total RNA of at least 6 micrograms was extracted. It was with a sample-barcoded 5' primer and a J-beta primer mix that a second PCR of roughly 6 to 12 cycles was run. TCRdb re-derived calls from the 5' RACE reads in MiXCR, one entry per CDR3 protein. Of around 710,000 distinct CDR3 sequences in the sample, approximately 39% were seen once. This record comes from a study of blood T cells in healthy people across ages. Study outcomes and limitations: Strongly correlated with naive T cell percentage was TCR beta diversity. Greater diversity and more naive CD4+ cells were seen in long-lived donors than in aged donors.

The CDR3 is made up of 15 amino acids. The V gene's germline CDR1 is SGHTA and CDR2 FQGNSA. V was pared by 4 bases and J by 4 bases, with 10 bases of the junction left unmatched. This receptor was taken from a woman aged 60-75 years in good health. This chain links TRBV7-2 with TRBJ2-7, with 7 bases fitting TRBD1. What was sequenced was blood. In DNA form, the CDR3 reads TGTGCCAGCAGCTACATCCCAGGGGGTCGGTACGAGCAGTACTTC. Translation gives CASSYIPGGRYEQYF.